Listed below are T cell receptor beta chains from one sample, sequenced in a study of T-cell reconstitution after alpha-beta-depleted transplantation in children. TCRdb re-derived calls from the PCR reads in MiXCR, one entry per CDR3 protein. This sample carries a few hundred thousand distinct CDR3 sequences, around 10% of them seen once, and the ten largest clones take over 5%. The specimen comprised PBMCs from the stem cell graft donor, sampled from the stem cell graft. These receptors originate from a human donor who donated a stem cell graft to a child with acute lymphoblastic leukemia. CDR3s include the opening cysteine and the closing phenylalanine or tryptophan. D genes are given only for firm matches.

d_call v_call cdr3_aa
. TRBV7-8 CASSADGKSDTQYF
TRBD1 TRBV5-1 CASSPALTGAQETQYF
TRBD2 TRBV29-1 CSVEGGGGDTQYF
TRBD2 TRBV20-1 CSAGALAGRRETQYF
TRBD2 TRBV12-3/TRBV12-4 CASTPGLAGTHNEQFF
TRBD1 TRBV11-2 CASSFPDRDGETQYF
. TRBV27 CASRSDRTSYEQYF
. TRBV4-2 CASSPQGSPDSTDTQYF
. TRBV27 CASSLRTALMNTEAFF
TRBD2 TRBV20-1 CSASGGGSYEQYF
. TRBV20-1 CSARGAADSYNEQFF
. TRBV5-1 CASSWLAGGVNEQFF
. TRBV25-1 CASSLSSYEQFF
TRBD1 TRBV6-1 CASSPGQGQSSNYGYTF
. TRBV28 CASSLWDGSYEQYF
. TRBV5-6 CASSLFPETGELFF
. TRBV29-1 CSVESGDQPQHF
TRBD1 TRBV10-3 CATDTGAMNTEAFF
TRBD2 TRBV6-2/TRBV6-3 CASGLAGSNEQFF
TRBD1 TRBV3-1 CASSLEPQGLPGDTQYF
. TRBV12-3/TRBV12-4 CATRGTAGQPQHF
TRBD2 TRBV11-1 CASSRTSGGSTTYNEQFF
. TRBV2 CASSEAVQGRNTIYF
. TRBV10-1 CASSLDSNTEAFF
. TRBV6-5 CASSYSMETLSMNTEAFF
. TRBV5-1 CASSLGSGFDTDTQYF
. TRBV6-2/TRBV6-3 CASSFGVYTGELFF
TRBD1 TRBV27 CASSTWTGDTEAFF
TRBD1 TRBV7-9 CASSSRTGMYEQYF